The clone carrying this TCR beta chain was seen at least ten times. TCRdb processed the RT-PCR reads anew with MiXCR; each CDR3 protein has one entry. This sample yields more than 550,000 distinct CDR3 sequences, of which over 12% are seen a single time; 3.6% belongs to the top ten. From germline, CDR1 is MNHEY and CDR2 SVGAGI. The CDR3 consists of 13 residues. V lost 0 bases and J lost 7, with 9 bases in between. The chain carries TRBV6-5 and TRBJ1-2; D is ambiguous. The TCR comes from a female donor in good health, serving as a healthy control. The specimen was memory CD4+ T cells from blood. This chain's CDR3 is CASSYSWSGGYTF. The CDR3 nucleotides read TGTGCCAGCAGTTACTCATGGTCCGGTGGCTACACCTTC.